Sequencing of this TCR beta chain was carried out in a study of CD8 T cells in ankylosing spondylitis. This clonotype appeared a few times. Its antigen is not identified. V was cut by 2 bases and J by 2 bases, with 10 bases left in between. The CDR3 is made up of 14 amino acids. CDR1 is DFQATT and CDR2 is SNEGSKA in the germline V gene (reference sequence). Study observations and caveats: A TCR beta motif made of several highly homologous variants seemed typical of ankylosing spondylitis blood.

MiXCR was run by TCRdb on the 5' RACE reads, yielding one entry per CDR3 protein. The data show some 800,000 distinct CDR3 sequences, with roughly 12% seen just once and 0.45% to 0.6% held by the top ten. The TCR was taken from a male donor with ankylosing spondylitis. Sequences were obtained from blood, either unsorted or a sorted T cell fraction (not recorded which). The chain combines TRBV20-1 with TRBJ1-5; D call uncertain. The CDR3 bases are TGCAGTGCTAGACCCTCATTGGGCAATCAGCCCCAGCATTTT. It yields the protein CSARPSLGNQPQHF.